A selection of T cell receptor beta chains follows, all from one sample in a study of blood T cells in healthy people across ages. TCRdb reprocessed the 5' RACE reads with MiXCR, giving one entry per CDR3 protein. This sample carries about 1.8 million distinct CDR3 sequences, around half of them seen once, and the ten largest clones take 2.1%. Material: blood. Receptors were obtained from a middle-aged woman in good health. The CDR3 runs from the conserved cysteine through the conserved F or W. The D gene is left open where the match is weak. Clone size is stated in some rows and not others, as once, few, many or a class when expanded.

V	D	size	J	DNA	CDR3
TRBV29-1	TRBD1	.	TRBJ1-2	TGCAGCGCCGCACCGGGACAGAACAACTATGGCTACACCTTC	CSAAPGQNNYGYTF
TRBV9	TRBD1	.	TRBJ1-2	TGTGCCAGCCGGGGACAGGGGGATTATACCTATGGCTACACCTTC	CASRGQGDYTYGYTF
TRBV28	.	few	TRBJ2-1	TGTGCCAGCAGTAGATCCCGCAAAGCCTACAATGAGCAGTTCTTC	CASSRSRKAYNEQFF
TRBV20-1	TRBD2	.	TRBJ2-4	TGCAGTGCTAGAGGGGGACGGGGGGGAGAACTAGCCAAAAACATTCAGTACTTC	CSARGGRGGELAKNIQYF
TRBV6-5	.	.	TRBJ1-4	TGTGCCAGCAGTTCGGGGGCGTTCCGGGAAAAACTGTTTTTT	CASSSGAFREKLFF
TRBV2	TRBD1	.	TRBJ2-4	TGTGCCAGCAGTGAACCTCAGACAGGGCCCTACGAGCATTACTTC	CASSEPQTGPYEHYF
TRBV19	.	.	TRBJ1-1	TGTGCCAGTAGCTCAACGGTGTTCTTGGCTGAAGCTTTCTTT	CASSSTVFLAEAFF
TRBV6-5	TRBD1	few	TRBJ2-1	TGTGCCAGCAGTAAACAGGGGGCTAACAATGAGCAGTTCTTC	CASSKQGANNEQFF
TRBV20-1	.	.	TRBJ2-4	TGCAGTGCTAGAGGCCCATCGCAGACGGGGCAGTACTTC	CSARGPSQTGQYF
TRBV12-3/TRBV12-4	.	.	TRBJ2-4	TGTGCCAGCAGTCCAAGCGAGGTCAAAAACATTCAGTACTTC	CASSPSEVKNIQYF
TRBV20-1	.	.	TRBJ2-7	TGCAGTGCTAGAAACCCTAACAGTCTACAACGGGGCGAGCAGTACTTC	CSARNPNSLQRGEQYF
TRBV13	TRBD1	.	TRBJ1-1	TGTGCCAGCAGCGACCCCAGGGGGCAGAACACTGAAGCTTTCTTT	CASSDPRGQNTEAFF
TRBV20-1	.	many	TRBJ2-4	TGCAGTGCTAGGGGGGTAGCCAAAAACATTCAGTACTTC	CSARGVAKNIQYF
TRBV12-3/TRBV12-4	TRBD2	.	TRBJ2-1	TGTGCCAGCAGTTTTACTAGCGGGGGGACCAAGTATGAGCAGTTCTTC	CASSFTSGGTKYEQFF
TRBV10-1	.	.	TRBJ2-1	TGCGCCAGCAGTGAAAAACGGGGTTTAGGAAAGCAGTTCTTC	CASSEKRGLGKQFF
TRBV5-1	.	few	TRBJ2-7	TGCGCCAGCAGCTCCTTGACAGAAACCAACGAGCAGTACTTC	CASSSLTETNEQYF
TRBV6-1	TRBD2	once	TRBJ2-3	TGTGCCAGCAGCTCTAGACCATTCCTTCTACTAGCGGGAGAAAGCACAGATACGCAGTATTTT	CASSSRPFLLLAGESTDTQYF
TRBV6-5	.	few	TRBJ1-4	TGTGCCAGCAGTTACACGGGATCGTATAATGAAAAACTGTTTTTT	CASSYTGSYNEKLFF
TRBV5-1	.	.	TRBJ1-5	TGCGCCAGCAGCCTGGCCGGGCAGGGCGAACAGCCCCAGCATTTT	CASSLAGQGEQPQHF
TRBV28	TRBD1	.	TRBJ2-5	TGTGCCAGCAGTCCCGGGACAGGTAGAAGTGACCAGTACTTC	CASSPGTGRSDQYF